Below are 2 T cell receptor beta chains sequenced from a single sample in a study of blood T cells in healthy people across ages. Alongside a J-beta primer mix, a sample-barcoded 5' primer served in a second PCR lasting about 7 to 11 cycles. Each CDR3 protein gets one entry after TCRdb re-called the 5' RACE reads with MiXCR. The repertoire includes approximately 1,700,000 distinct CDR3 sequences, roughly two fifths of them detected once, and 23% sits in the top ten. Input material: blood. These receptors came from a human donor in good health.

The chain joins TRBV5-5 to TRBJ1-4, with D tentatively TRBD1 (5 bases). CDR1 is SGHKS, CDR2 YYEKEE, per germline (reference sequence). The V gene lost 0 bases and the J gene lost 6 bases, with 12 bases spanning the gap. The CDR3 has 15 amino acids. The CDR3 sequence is CASSLGAGLDEKLFF. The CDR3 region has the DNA TGTGCCAGCAGCTTGGGTGCAGGGCTGGATGAAAAACTGTTTTTT.

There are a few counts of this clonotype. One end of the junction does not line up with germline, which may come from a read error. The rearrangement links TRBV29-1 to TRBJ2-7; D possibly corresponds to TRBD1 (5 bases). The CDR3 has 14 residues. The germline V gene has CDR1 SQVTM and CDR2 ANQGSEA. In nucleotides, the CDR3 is TGCGGCGTGACCGACAGCCAACCCCTCTACGAGCAGTACTTC. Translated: CGVTDSQPLYEQYF.